The 25 T cell receptor beta chains given below trace back to one sample, sequenced in a study of blood T cells in healthy people across ages. Together with a sample-barcoded 5' primer, a J-beta primer mix was included in a second PCR lasting about 6 to 11 cycles. TCRdb reanalysed the 5' RACE reads using MiXCR and keeps one entry per CDR3 protein. The sample has roughly 1,800,000 distinct CDR3 sequences; about 49% are singletons. The sample consisted of blood. All receptors derive from a woman aged 40 to 55 in good health.

The CDR3 DNA sequence: TGTGCCAGCAGTTACGGAGGCAGGGGAGGAGGCTCCGGCTACACCTTC. The encoded protein is CASSYGGRGGGSGYTF. The chain is built from TRBV28 and TRBJ1-2; a possible D gene is TRBD1 (6 bases). This CDR3 has 16 residues. CDR1 and CDR2 from the germline V gene are MDHEN and SYDVKM. V dropped 4 bases and J dropped 8 bases, with 23 bases sitting between them.

Details on this clonotype: One end of the junction varies from germline; a read error may be responsible. The CDR3 region is CAGSQVVQETQYF. For the CDR3, the DNA is TGTGCCGGCAGCCAAGTGGTCCAAGAGACCCAGTACTTC. This chain uses TRBV7-2 with TRBJ2-5; no reliable D call. The CDR3 loop spans 13 amino acids. Germline lookup yields CDR1 SGHTA and CDR2 FQGNSA. The entire variable domain, with the rest obtained from reference TRBV7-2 and TRBJ2-5, is as follows: GAGVSQSPSNKVTEKGKDVELRCDPISGHTALYWYRQSLGQGLEFLIYFQGNSAPDKSGLPSDRFSAERTGGSVSTLTIQRTQQEDSAVYLCAGSQVVQETQYFGPGTRLLVL.

This chain links TRBV3-1 with TRBJ2-1; no clear D. The CDR3 is 17 amino acids. V lost 6 bases and J 10 bases, leaving 28 bases between the germline ends. The germline CDR1 and CDR2 sequences are LGHDT and YNNKEL (reference sequence). Here the CDR3 reads CASSRLDGDHMVYEQFF. CDR3 sequence (DNA): TGTGCCAGCAGTCGCCTAGATGGAGACCACATGGTTTACGAGCAGTTCTTC.

This clonotype has at least ten counts. The V and J genes are TRBV7-2 and TRBJ2-5, with D tentatively TRBD1 or TRBD2 (5 bases each). Germline loops: CDR1 SGHTA, CDR2 FQGNSA. Trimming cost V 5 bases and J 3 bases, with 10 bases left between them. This CDR3 is 13 amino acids long. The CDR3 loop is CASSRGREETQYF. As DNA, the CDR3 is TGTGCCAGCAGCCGGGGACGGGAAGAGACCCAGTACTTC. Combining the CDR3 with reference TRBV7-2 and TRBJ2-5 gives the whole variable domain GAGVSQSPSNKVTEKGKDVELRCDPISGHTALYWYRQSLGQGLEFLIYFQGNSAPDKSGLPSDRFSAERTGGSVSTLTIQRTQQEDSAVYLCASSRGREETQYFGPGTRLLVL.

V gene TRBV7-2 combines with J gene TRBJ1-5; D might be TRBD1 (5 bases). Germline CDR1 is SGHTA and CDR2 is FQGNSA. The CDR3 runs 16 residues. Trimming took 1 base from V and 4 from J, leaving 14 bases between them. The CDR3 reads CASSLGGGKGNQPQHF. CDR3 in DNA: TGTGCCAGCAGCTTAGGGGGGGGGAAAGGTAATCAGCCCCAGCATTTT.

This clonotype was detected a few times. The CDR3 DNA reads TGTGCCAGCGGCCGTGTGCGCCTCTCTGGGGCCAACGTCCTGACTTTC. This sequence encodes CASGRVRLSGANVLTF. The V and J genes are TRBV6-5 and TRBJ2-6, with D unclear. Per the germline V gene, CDR1 is MNHEY and CDR2 is SVGAGI. The CDR3 loop spans 16 amino acids. Trimming left V 8 bases short and J 0 bases short, with 14 bases between.

The chain links TRBV6-5 to TRBJ2-7, with a tentative D call TRBD2 (6 bases). The CDR3 covers 15 residues. Germline values: CDR1 MNHEY, CDR2 SVGAGI. The V end was cut by 0 bases, the J end by 0 bases, with 9 bases between. The CDR3 here is CASSYSREISYEQYF. In DNA, the CDR3 is TGTGCCAGCAGTTACTCTCGGGAGATCTCCTACGAGCAGTACTTC.

V usage is TRBV3-1 and J usage is TRBJ2-6; D is perhaps TRBD1 (5 bases). CDR3 size: 16 residues. CDR1 is LGHDT and CDR2 is YNNKEL in the germline V gene (reference sequence). V was pared by 5 bases and J by 0 bases, with 11 bases between. The chain's CDR3 is CASSGQLNSGANVLTF. CDR3 in DNA: TGTGCCAGCAGCGGACAATTAAACTCTGGGGCCAACGTCCTGACTTTC.

Only a few counts were recorded for this clonotype. The rearrangement links TRBV28 to TRBJ2-7; 9 bases fit TRBD2. The CDR3 loop spans 16 amino acids. Germline lookup yields CDR1 MDHEN and CDR2 SYDVKM. V shed 2 bases and J 2 bases; nucleotides not matched to a gene: 7. CDR3: CASSLTASGAAYEQYF. DNA of the CDR3: TGTGCCAGCAGTTTAACGGCTAGCGGGGCCGCCTACGAGCAGTACTTC.

This clonotype has a handful of counts. CDR3 sequence: CASRRTLRGDLYNEQFF. The CDR3 DNA reads as TGTGCCAGCAGGCGCACTTTGAGAGGGGATCTCTACAATGAGCAGTTCTTC. V is TRBV12-3 or TRBV12-4 and J is TRBJ2-1; D possibly matches TRBD1 or TRBD2 (5 bases each). Trimming stripped 6 bases from V and 3 bases from J, with 21 bases between. This CDR3 spans 17 amino acids.

The chain is built from TRBV20-1 and TRBJ1-2; D is unclear. This CDR3 has 14 residues. In germline, CDR1 is DFQATT, CDR2 SNEGSKA (reference sequence). V lost 0 bases and J 4 bases, leaving 12 bases between the germline ends. The CDR3 coding sequence is TGCAGTGCTAGAGATCCGGGAGGTGGCTATGGCTACACCTTC. Residues: CSARDPGGGYGYTF.

This rearrangement joins TRBV4-2 to TRBJ1-4; D may be TRBD1 (6 bases). V shed 4 bases and J shed 6 bases, with 15 bases lying between them. The germline V gene has CDR1 LGHNA and CDR2 YNFKEQ. This CDR3 region has 15 residues. DNA for the CDR3: TGTGCCAGCAGCCTTAGACAGGCGGAGGATGAAAAACTGTTTTTT. This encodes CASSLRQAEDEKLFF.

The rearrangement links TRBV6-5 to TRBJ2-1; TRBD2 might be the D (6 bases). This CDR3 is built from 13 residues. V lost 6 bases and J lost 10, with 16 bases in between. CDR1 MNHEY and CDR2 SVGAGI come from the germline V gene. The CDR3 is CASRPTSLREQFF. CDR3 coding DNA: TGTGCCAGCAGACCGACTAGTCTCAGGGAGCAGTTCTTC.

This clonotype was observed a handful of times. No DNA is shown, since the ends of the CDR3 on it are uncertain; the CDR3 is the one TCRdb lists. This rearrangement joins TRBV21-1 to TRBJ2-7; no DNA check was done on the table's D call, TRBD2. TRBV21-1 is a pseudogene segment. The CDR3 comprises 16 residues, both ends counted. This CDR3 reads CASSKVGRGAVETQYF.

This rearrangement joins TRBV6-5 to TRBJ2-1; 8 bases are a match to TRBD2. This CDR3 is 15 amino acids long. Trimming cost V 6 bases and J 3 bases; bases outside gene matches: 7. Germline V gene lookup returns CDR1 MNHEY and CDR2 SVGAGI. The chain's CDR3 is CASSNSGARYNEQFF. As DNA, the CDR3 is TGTGCCAGCAGCAATAGCGGGGCCCGCTACAATGAGCAGTTCTTC.

This clonotype was counted many times. V is TRBV7-2 and J is TRBJ2-3, with D unresolved. The CDR3 covers 13 residues. Trimming shortened V by 3 bases and J by 4 bases, and 8 bases separated the two germline ends. In germline, CDR1 is SGHTA, CDR2 FQGNSA. This CDR3 is CASSLMVADTQYF. The CDR3 DNA sequence: TGTGCCAGCAGCTTGATGGTGGCAGATACGCAGTATTTT. Full variable domain (rest looked up from reference TRBV7-2 and TRBJ2-3): GAGVSQSPSNKVTEKGKDVELRCDPISGHTALYWYRQSLGQGLEFLIYFQGNSAPDKSGLPSDRFSAERTGGSVSTLTIQRTQQEDSAVYLCASSLMVADTQYFGPGTRLTVL.

The rearrangement links TRBV12-3 or TRBV12-4 to TRBJ2-6; D tentatively reads TRBD1 or TRBD2 (5 bases each). Trimming stripped 1 base from V and 3 bases from J, with 13 bases between. This CDR3 comprises 17 residues. The CDR3 sequence is CASSLGTRRSGANVLTF. CDR3 nucleotides: TGTGCCAGCAGTTTAGGGACAAGGAGGAGTGGGGCCAACGTCCTGACTTTC.

The chain is built from TRBV6-2 or TRBV6-3 and TRBJ1-5; unclear D gene. The germline V gene encodes CDR1 MNHEY and CDR2 SVGEGT. This CDR3 has 14 residues. Trimming shortened V by 0 bases and J by 10 bases, and 13 bases separated the two germline ends. CDR3 amino acids: CASSYSIRAPPQHF. CDR3 nucleotide sequence: TGTGCCAGCAGTTACTCCATCCGGGCCCCTCCCCAGCATTTT.

The V gene is TRBV5-1, the J gene TRBJ2-5; the match to TRBD2 covers 8 bases. Trimming cost V 2 bases and J 2 bases; bases outside gene matches: 8. From germline, CDR1 is SGHRS and CDR2 YFSETQ. The CDR3 spans 16 residues. The CDR3 DNA follows: TGCGCCAGCAGCTTCGGGAGGGGCAGGGGTCAAGAGACCCAGTACTTC. This encodes CASSFGRGRGQETQYF.

This rearrangement joins TRBV5-1 to TRBJ2-6, with 7 bases fitting TRBD2. Germline CDR1 and CDR2: SGHRS and YFSETQ. V shed 9 bases, J shed 4 bases, and the junction held 7 bases outside the gene matches. The CDR3 loop spans 14 amino acids. This CDR3 reads CATQELAGANVLTF. In DNA form, the CDR3 reads TGCGCCACACAGGAACTAGCGGGGGCCAACGTCCTGACTTTC.

The chain couples TRBV20-1 to TRBJ2-3; 8 bases fit TRBD1. This CDR3 comprises 14 residues. Germline-derived CDR1 and CDR2 are DFQATT and SNEGSKA (reference sequence). V dropped 1 base and J dropped 8; count of bases not matched to a gene: 8. The CDR3 coding sequence is TGCAGTGCTAGAGTGAGGACAGGGACGGGTACGCAGTATTTT. Translated: CSARVRTGTGTQYF.

The rearrangement links TRBV9 to TRBJ2-1; TRBD1 might be the D (6 bases). CDR3 size: 14 residues. Germline assignment: CDR1 SGDLS and CDR2 YYNGEE. V was shortened by 3 bases and J by 9 bases, with 16 bases between the two germline ends. CDR3 in amino acids: CASSEGVGTGEQFF. DNA for the CDR3: TGTGCCAGCAGCGAGGGGGTTGGAACCGGTGAGCAGTTCTTC.

In its sample, this clonotype was seen a few times. The chain recombines TRBV20-1 with TRBJ2-1; D remains ambiguous. The germline V gene encodes CDR1 DFQATT and CDR2 SNEGSKA (reference sequence). The CDR3 covers 14 residues. V shed 2 bases and J shed 0 bases, with 8 bases lying between them. CDR3 nucleotide sequence: TGCAGTGCTAGAAGCAGGAGCTCCTACAATGAGCAGTTCTTC. Protein: CSARSRSSYNEQFF.

This sequence joins TRBV21-1 and TRBJ1-2; the listed D gene, TRBD1, was not tested against the DNA. TRBV21-1 is shown as a pseudogene. This CDR3 contains 13 residues. The CDR3 nucleotides read TGTGCCAGCAGCAAAACAGGGGACGATGGCTACACCTTC. Translation gives CASSKTGDDGYTF.

This rearrangement joins TRBV6-2 or TRBV6-3 to TRBJ1-5; D is uncertain. Deletions cut 2 bases from V and 3 bases from J, with 8 bases between. Germline assignment: CDR1 MNHEY and CDR2 SVGEGT. CDR3 size: 14 residues. The CDR3 is CASSYEQPNQPQHF. The CDR3, as DNA: TGTGCCAGCAGTTACGAACAGCCCAATCAGCCCCAGCATTTT.